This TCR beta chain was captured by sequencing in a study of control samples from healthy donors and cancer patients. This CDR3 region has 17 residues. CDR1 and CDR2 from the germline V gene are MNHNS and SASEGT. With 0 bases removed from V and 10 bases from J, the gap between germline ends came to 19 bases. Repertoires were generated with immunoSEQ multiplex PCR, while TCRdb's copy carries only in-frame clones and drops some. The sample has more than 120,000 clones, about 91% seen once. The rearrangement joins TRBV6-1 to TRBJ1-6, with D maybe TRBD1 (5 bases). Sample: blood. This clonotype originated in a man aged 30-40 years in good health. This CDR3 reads CASSEALNWRGSSPLHF. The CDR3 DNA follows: TGTGCCAGCAGTGAAGCGCTAAATTGGCGGGGCAGCTCACCCCTCCACTTT.